Below are 14 T cell receptor beta chains sequenced from a single sample in a study of tumor-infiltrating lymphocytes in oesophageal squamous cell carcinoma. One entry per CDR3 protein results from TCRdb running MiXCR on the PCR reads. Here the sample spans just under 20,000 distinct CDR3 sequences, roughly 40% being singletons. The sequenced material came from esophageal tumor tissue. These receptors were obtained from a male donor with esophageal squamous cell carcinoma.

V gene TRBV5-5 combines with J gene TRBJ2-2, with 10 bases matching TRBD2. The germline V gene encodes CDR1 SGHKS and CDR2 YYEKEE (reference sequence). The CDR3 totals 16 residues. Germline trimming cut 2 bases from V and 2 bases from J; bases unmatched to any gene: 3. The CDR3 DNA is TGTGCCAGCAGCTTAGGACTAGCGGTAAACACCGGGGAGCTGTTTTTT. Protein sequence: CASSLGLAVNTGELFF.

This clonotype came up many times. This chain connects TRBV12-5 to TRBJ1-5, with D unresolved. The ends were cut back, 6 bases at V and 4 bases at J, with 4 bases in the middle. Germline V gene lookup returns CDR1 LGHNT and CDR2 FRNRAP. The CDR3 totals 11 residues. Written as DNA, the CDR3 is TGTGCTAGTGGCCATAATCAGCCCCAGCATTTT. It yields the protein CASGHNQPQHF.

This clonotype showed up just a few times. The chain employs TRBV6-1 and TRBJ2-4; tentatively, D is TRBD2 (6 bases). Deletions cut 5 bases from V and 0 bases from J, with 8 bases between. Germline V lookup: CDR1 MNHNS, CDR2 SASEGT. The CDR3 totals 14 residues. The CDR3 DNA is TGTGCCAGCAGTTACGGGGGAGCCAAAAACATTCAGTACTTC. It is translated as CASSYGGAKNIQYF.

V and J are TRBV7-6 and TRBJ2-5; D uncertain. Trimming removed 1 base at V and 2 bases at J, with 11 bases between. This CDR3 has 15 residues. In germline, CDR1 is SGHVS, CDR2 FNYEAQ. CDR3 in amino acids: CASSLGLTQQETQYF. In DNA form, the CDR3 reads TGTGCCAGCAGCTTAGGGCTCACCCAGCAAGAGACCCAGTACTTC.

This clonotype was seen ten or more times. CDR3 nucleotide sequence: TGTGCCAGCAGTACCCACAGGGAGACCCAGTACTTC. It yields the protein CASSTHRETQYF. The chain is built from TRBV6-1 and TRBJ2-5; tentative D call: TRBD1 (5 bases). V lost 5 bases to trimming and J lost 5 bases, with 9 bases between them. This CDR3 is built from 12 residues. Germline values: CDR1 MNHNS, CDR2 SASEGT.

The V gene is TRBV12-3 or TRBV12-4, the J gene TRBJ2-5; D is possibly TRBD1 (5 bases). The J call is in doubt because the DNA end fits TRBJ2-1 better. This CDR3 is built from 13 residues. For the CDR3, the DNA is TGTGCCAGCAGTTGGGCCTCTGCAGGGGAGCAGTTCTTC. Amino acids: CASSWASAGEQFF.

Concerning this clonotype itself: No DNA is shown, since the ends of the CDR3 on it are uncertain; the CDR3 is the one TCRdb lists. V gene TRBV28 combines with J gene TRBJ2-6; no check of the table's D call, TRBD1, against the DNA was made. The CDR3 has 17 amino acids, counting both end residues. Germline V gene sequence: CDR1 MDHEN, CDR2 SYDVKM. CDR3 loop: CATQRGTDIKKHSVLRF.

The genes are TRBV10-3 and TRBJ2-7, with D perhaps TRBD2 (6 bases). V dropped 6 bases and J dropped 4 bases, with 13 bases sitting between them. Germline V lookup: CDR1 ENHRY, CDR2 SYGVKD. The CDR3 contains 13 residues. CDR3 in DNA: TGTGCCATCAGAGGTGGGGCGGGGTACGAGCAGTACTTC. Translated: CAIRGGAGYEQYF.

The chain has TRBV28 and TRBJ2-1; 7 bases fit TRBD1. This CDR3 spans 13 amino acids. Germline loops: CDR1 MDHEN, CDR2 SYDVKM. The V gene end was trimmed by 6 bases and the J gene end by 5 bases; junction bases not matched to a gene: 4. The CDR3 region is CASRTGINNEQFF. The CDR3 DNA sequence: TGTGCCAGCAGGACAGGGATCAACAATGAGCAGTTCTTC.

This clonotype was seen once. Since the CDR3 does not end with the conserved phenylalanine or tryptophan, this likely comes from a read error. No DNA is shown, since the ends of the CDR3 on it are uncertain; the CDR3 is the one TCRdb lists. The chain combines TRBV11-2 with TRBJ2-3; the table's D call, TRBD1, was not checked against the DNA. From its first to its last residue, the CDR3 has 16 amino acids. Germline V CDR1 and CDR2: SGHAT, FQNNGV. CDR3 in amino acids: CASSSPGGRGEQFFGP.

A word on this clonotype: This may be a read error, as it is one base from a much larger clone. The chain combines TRBV5-1 with TRBJ1-1; a possible D gene is TRBD1 (5 bases). The DNA end favors TRBJ2-1, so the J call may be wrong. Germline-derived CDR1 and CDR2 are SGHRS and YFSETQ. CDR3 length: 14 residues. The CDR3 loop is CASSSQGPQIEQFF. The CDR3 region has the DNA TGCGCCAGCAGCTCCCAGGGTCCCCAAATTGAGCAGTTCTTC.

The table lists this clonotype with many counts. The chain joins TRBV6-1 to TRBJ2-5; the match to TRBD2 covers 9 bases. The CDR3 covers 14 residues. V lost 8 bases to trimming and J lost 5 bases; unmatched junction nucleotides: 9. The germline CDR1 and CDR2 sequences are MNHNS and SASEGT. The CDR3 loop reads CASRGGAVMETQYF. The CDR3 DNA reads as TGTGCCAGCCGCGGGGGGGCGGTAATGGAGACCCAGTACTTC.

The chain is built from TRBV7-4 and TRBJ2-7; the D gene is possibly TRBD1 (6 bases). The CDR3 sequence is 14 residues long. The V and J ends lost 5 bases and 6 bases respectively, with 17 bases between them. Germline CDR1 SGHVT, CDR2 SQSDAQ. As DNA, the CDR3 is TGTGCCAGCAGCCACCGGGACACCCTCGCCGAGCAGTACTTC. Translating gives CASSHRDTLAEQYF.

This clonotype was detected many times. The chain has TRBV7-6 and TRBJ2-3; 11 bases align to TRBD2. This CDR3 region has 17 residues. V dropped 3 bases and J dropped 0; count of bases not matched to a gene: 5. Germline assignment: CDR1 SGHVS and CDR2 FNYEAQ. For the CDR3, the DNA is TGTGCCAGCAGCTTTAGACTAGCGGGGATTAGCACAGATACGCAGTATTTT. It is translated as CASSFRLAGISTDTQYF.